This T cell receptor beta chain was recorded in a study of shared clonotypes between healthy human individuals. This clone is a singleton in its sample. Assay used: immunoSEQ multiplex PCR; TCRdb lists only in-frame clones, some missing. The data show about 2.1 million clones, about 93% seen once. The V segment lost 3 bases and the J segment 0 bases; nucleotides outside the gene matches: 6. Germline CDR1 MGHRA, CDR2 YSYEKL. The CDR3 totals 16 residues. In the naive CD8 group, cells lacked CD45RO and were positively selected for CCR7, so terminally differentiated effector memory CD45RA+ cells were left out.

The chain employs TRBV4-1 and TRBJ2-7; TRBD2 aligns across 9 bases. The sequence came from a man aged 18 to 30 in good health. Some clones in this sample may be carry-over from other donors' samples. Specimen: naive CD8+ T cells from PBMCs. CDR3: CASSQALAGFSYEQYF. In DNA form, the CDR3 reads TGCGCCAGCAGCCAGGCTCTAGCGGGGTTCTCCTACGAGCAGTACTTC.